The sequence of this TCR beta chain was determined in a study of cytomegalovirus exposure and HLA in healthy donors. About the research overall: The early release's HLA-typed donors yielded 65 million to 85 million unique TCRs.

The CDR3 has 16 residues. With 0 bases clipped from V and 0 bases from J, the junction kept 4 bases outside the gene matches. Germline-derived CDR1 and CDR2 are MNHNY and SVGAGI (reference sequence). PCR amplification relied on 60 Vbeta primers (plus 13 Jbeta primers). Method: immunoSEQ multiplex PCR; TCRdb's copy keeps in-frame clones and lacks some. The sample contains 180,000 or so clones, 55% to 75% of which appear only once. Overall study results and limits: Further analysis, carried out later, found HLA-associated TCR beta chains more clonally expanded than equally common other chains.

A remark on this clone: The target antigen is unknown.

The chain combines TRBV6-6 with TRBJ2-7, with 8 bases matching TRBD1. Material for sequencing was PBMCs. The receptor's source is a human donor in good health. CDR3 in amino acids: CASSYSRTGSSYEQYF. For the CDR3, the DNA is TGTGCCAGCAGTTACTCCCGGACAGGGAGCTCCTACGAGCAGTACTTC.